The 27 T cell receptor beta chains below all came from one sample that was sequenced in a study of beta chain features in type 1 diabetes. Study observations and caveats: Among patients with Type 1 diabetes, TCRB CDR3s were moderately but significantly shorter in every one of the four CD4+ subsets.

Expressed TCRB transcripts were sequenced because the isolated RNA had all been reverse transcribed beforehand. TCRdb's copy holds only in-frame clones and misses some; the assay was immunoSEQ multiplex PCR. This sample has about 640,000 clones, with over 10% found just once. No antigen has been identified for these receptors. What was sequenced was naive CD4+ T cells from blood. These receptors all stem from a man aged 25-45 years with type 1 diabetes.

In this sample, this clone turned up a few times. Here the CDR3 DNA reads TGTGCCAGCAGCTTCCGGCGGAACTCTGGGGCCAACGTCCTGACTTTC. This encodes CASSFRRNSGANVLTF. The chain recombines TRBV7-2 with TRBJ2-6; no reliable D call. Germline assignment: CDR1 SGHTA and CDR2 FQGNSA. V dropped 3 bases and J dropped 0 bases, with 9 bases sitting between them. CDR3 size: 16 residues.

This clone was observed a few times. The V call is TRBV4-3, the J call TRBJ1-2; D gene ambiguous. V lost 0 bases to trimming and J lost 7 bases, with 12 bases between them. From germline, CDR1 is LGHNA and CDR2 YSLEER. The CDR3 totals 14 residues. CDR3 nucleotide sequence: TGCGCCAGCAGCCAAGATAGCGGGTTTCGTGGCTACACCTTC. Translation gives CASSQDSGFRGYTF.

Notes on this clone: This CDR3 is also generated by other DNA sequences in the sample. The chain carries TRBV18 and TRBJ1-3; TRBD1 might be the D (5 bases). Germline assignment: CDR1 KGHSH and CDR2 LQKENI. This CDR3 is built from 15 residues. The germline V and J ends were trimmed by 3 bases and 0 bases, with 9 bases remaining between them. The CDR3 loop reads CASSPVDSSGNTIYF. CDR3 sequence (DNA): TGTGCCAGCTCACCGGTAGACAGCTCTGGAAACACCATATATTTT.

This clone was observed a few times. The chain recombines TRBV18 with TRBJ2-2; possible D gene TRBD1, 5 bases. The V end lost 4 bases, the J end lost 6 bases, and 18 bases lay between the germline ends. The CDR3 extends over 16 amino acids. Germline lookup yields CDR1 KGHSH and CDR2 LQKENI. The CDR3 sequence is CASSLSTRGGPGELFF. The CDR3 nucleotides are TGTGCCAGCTCACTCTCGACAAGGGGTGGACCCGGGGAGCTGTTTTTT.

J is TRBJ2-7 and V is TRBV7-2, with 10 bases that match TRBD1. The germline V gene has CDR1 SGHTA and CDR2 FQGNSA. The J segment lost 5 bases and the V segment lost 5 bases, leaving 9 bases of the junction unmatched. This CDR3 has 15 amino acids. In nucleotides, the CDR3 is TGTGCCAGCAGCAGGACGACAGGGGGCATCCACGAGCAGTACTTC. It codes for CASSRTTGGIHEQYF. Based on the CDR3 plus reference TRBV7-2 and TRBJ2-7, the full variable domain is GAGVSQSPSNKVTEKGKDVELRCDPISGHTALYWYRQSLGQGLEFLIYFQGNSAPDKSGLPSDRFSAERTGGSVSTLTIQRTQQEDSAVYLCASSRTTGGIHEQYFGPGTRLTVT.

The gene calls are TRBV6-6 and TRBJ1-1; tentative D call: TRBD1 (5 bases). The CDR3 has 15 residues. Germline V gene data show CDR1 as MNHNY and CDR2 as SVGAGI (reference sequence). Between the trimmed V and J ends, which lost 5 bases and 5 bases, there was a span of 18 bases. DNA of the CDR3: TGTGCCAGCAGTCTCTCCCCGCCAGGGCAAACTGAAGCTTTCTTT. It translates to CASSLSPPGQTEAFF.

This clone was counted a few times. CDR3 in amino acids: CASSGQGFTEAFF. The CDR3 DNA sequence: TGTGCCAGCAGTGGACAGGGGTTCACTGAAGCTTTCTTT. The chain has TRBV6-6 and TRBJ1-1; the match to TRBD1 covers 9 bases. The germline V gene has CDR1 MNHNY and CDR2 SVGAGI (reference sequence). The CDR3 covers 13 residues. The junction had 2 bases not matched to a gene; V was cut back by 5 bases and J by 4 bases.

The chain is built from TRBV9 and TRBJ2-1; TRBD1 aligns across 10 bases. Germline V gene lookup returns CDR1 SGDLS and CDR2 YYNGEE. The CDR3 extends over 14 amino acids. V lost 2 bases to trimming and J lost 8 bases; unmatched junction nucleotides: 4. The CDR3 loop is CASSVGDRGHEQFF. In DNA form, the CDR3 reads TGTGCCAGCAGCGTGGGGGACAGGGGCCATGAGCAGTTCTTC.

This clone was seen a few times. The J gene is TRBJ1-2, the V gene TRBV7-9; 8 bases fit TRBD1. This CDR3 contains 13 residues. The V gene end was trimmed by 3 bases and the J gene end by 8 bases; junction bases not matched to a gene: 5. CDR1 and CDR2 (germline): SEHNR, FQNEAQ (reference sequence). The DNA for the CDR3 is TGTGCCAGCAGCTTTCAGGGGGCGGGAGGCTACACCTTC. As protein: CASSFQGAGGYTF.

The rearrangement joins TRBV27 to TRBJ2-1, with 10 positions matching TRBD2. Looked up from germline, CDR1 is MNHEY and CDR2 is SMNVEV (reference sequence). The CDR3 has 13 residues. V was clipped by 6 bases and J by 6 bases; unmatched bases: 2. The CDR3 loop reads CASRLAGRNEQFF. CDR3 bases: TGTGCCAGCAGACTAGCGGGGCGCAATGAGCAGTTCTTC.

The chain is built from TRBV2 and TRBJ1-5; D is unresolved. CDR3 size: 15 residues. Per the germline V gene, CDR1 is SNHLY and CDR2 is FYNNEI. V shed 8 bases and J shed 2 bases, with 16 bases lying between them. The CDR3: CASGFQLGRNQPQHF. In nucleotides, the CDR3 is TGTGCCAGCGGTTTTCAGCTTGGTCGCAATCAGCCCCAGCATTTT.

This clone was seen a few times. This chain links TRBV29-1 with TRBJ1-1; D is perhaps TRBD1 (6 bases). Germline V gene lookup returns CDR1 SQVTM and CDR2 ANQGSEA. V was clipped by 6 bases and J by 7 bases, with 27 bases between them. This CDR3 contains 16 residues. The CDR3 spells CSVAPRGMGGWNEAFF. CDR3 coding DNA: TGCAGCGTCGCGCCACGAGGGATGGGGGGCTGGAATGAAGCTTTCTTT. Full variable domain (rest looked up from reference TRBV29-1 and TRBJ1-1): SAVISQKPSRDICQRGTSLTIQCQVDSQVTMMFWYRQQPGQSLTLIATANQGSEATYESGFVIDKFPISRPNLTFSTLTVSNMSPEDSSIYLCSVAPRGMGGWNEAFFGQGTRLTVV.

In this sample, this clone turned up a few times. J is TRBJ1-5 and V is TRBV15; D call uncertain. CDR1 and CDR2 from the germline V gene are LNHNV and YYDKDF (reference sequence). Between the trimmed V and J ends, which lost 0 bases and 11 bases, there was a span of 11 bases. This CDR3 has 13 amino acids. CDR3 amino acids: CATSRDLSGAQHF. The CDR3 nucleotides read TGTGCCACCAGCAGAGATCTTAGCGGGGCCCAGCATTTT.

This clone was observed a few times. The sample has other DNA sequences that encode this CDR3 too. The gene calls are TRBV6-5 and TRBJ2-7, with TRBD1 identical over 10 bases. Per the germline V gene, CDR1 is MNHEY and CDR2 is SVGAGI. The CDR3 is made up of 14 amino acids. J was trimmed by 0 bases and V by 5 bases; bases with no gene match: 1. The chain's CDR3 is CASSRDRGSYEQYF. The CDR3 coding sequence is TGTGCCAGCAGTCGGGACAGGGGCTCCTACGAGCAGTACTTC.

V and J are TRBV25-1 and TRBJ1-1; D not resolved. The CDR3 is 13 amino acids. Per germline, CDR1 MGHDK and CDR2 SYGVNS. The CDR3 nucleotides are TGTGCGACAATCGGGGTTTTGGGTACTGAAGCTTTCTTT. Its protein is CATIGVLGTEAFF. Together with reference TRBV25-1 and TRBJ1-1, the CDR3 gives the full variable domain: EADIYQTPRYLVIGTGKKITLECSQTMGHDKMYWYQQDPGMELHLIHYSYGVNSTEKGDLSSESTVSRIRTEHFPLTLESARPSHTSQYLCATIGVLGTEAFFGQGTRLTVV.

This clone has a handful of counts. This chain connects TRBV4-1 to TRBJ2-5, with 12 bases matching TRBD2. The V and J ends lost 2 bases and 4 bases, in that order; junction bases with no gene match: 11. The CDR3 contains 18 residues. The germline CDR1 and CDR2 sequences are MGHRA and YSYEKL. The CDR3 region has the DNA TGCGCCAGCAGCCAAAACCCTGCTAGCGGGGGGGCCCGAGAGACCCAGTACTTC. Protein sequence: CASSQNPASGGARETQYF.

The chain links TRBV7-9 to TRBJ1-2; the D is unclear. The CDR3 is 13 amino acids. The germline V and J ends were trimmed by 1 base and 7 bases, with 10 bases remaining between them. Germline V gene sequence: CDR1 SEHNR, CDR2 FQNEAQ (reference sequence). CDR3 nucleotide sequence: TGTGCCAGCAGCTTAGGAACAGAAGTTGGCTACACCTTC. Translated: CASSLGTEVGYTF.

The chain couples TRBV29-1 to TRBJ2-3, with 7 nucleotides matching TRBD2. V lost 3 bases, J lost 6 bases, and 12 bases stayed unmatched. The CDR3 is made up of 15 amino acids. Per germline, CDR1 SQVTM and CDR2 ANQGSEA. CDR3 residues: CSVDVAGVRVDTQYF. Here the CDR3 DNA reads TGCAGCGTTGACGTGGCGGGGGTACGGGTTGATACGCAGTATTTT.

This clone was picked up a small number of times. The chain couples TRBV6-5 to TRBJ2-7; 7 bases fit TRBD2. This CDR3 region has 13 residues. V shed 5 bases, J shed 7 bases, and the junction held 8 bases outside the gene matches. Per the germline V gene, CDR1 is MNHEY and CDR2 is SVGAGI. This CDR3 is CASSRNLGREQYF. In DNA, the CDR3 is TGTGCCAGCAGTCGGAACCTCGGGAGGGAGCAGTACTTC.

This clone has more than one count but fewer than ten. The rearrangement links TRBV7-9 to TRBJ2-3; weak D call: TRBD2 (6 bases). This CDR3 region has 15 residues. V gave up 2 bases and J gave up 1 base, with 10 bases separating them. Germline-derived CDR1 and CDR2 are SEHNR and FQNEAQ (reference sequence). This chain's CDR3 is CASSLFGGGTDTQYF. The CDR3 region has the DNA TGTGCCAGCAGCTTATTCGGAGGGGGCACAGATACGCAGTATTTT. The entire variable domain, with the rest obtained from reference TRBV7-9 and TRBJ2-3, is as follows: DTGVSQNPRHKITKRGQNVTFRCDPISEHNRLYWYRQTLGQGPEFLTYFQNEAQLEKSRLLSDRFSAERPKGSFSTLEIQRTEQGDSAMYLCASSLFGGGTDTQYFGPGTRLTVL.

Only a few counts were recorded for this clone. The chain carries TRBV6-5 and TRBJ1-5; D unresolved. Trimming removed 4 bases from V and 2 bases from J, with 6 bases in between. This CDR3 has 13 amino acids. The germline V gene encodes CDR1 MNHEY and CDR2 SVGAGI. The CDR3 coding sequence is TGTGCCAGCAGTTTTGATGGCAATCAGCCCCAGCATTTT. This encodes CASSFDGNQPQHF.

The rearrangement joins TRBV9 to TRBJ1-1, with D unresolved. Trimming cost V 0 bases and J 4 bases, with 7 bases left between them. CDR3 length: 13 residues. Germline V lookup: CDR1 SGDLS, CDR2 YYNGEE. The DNA of the CDR3 is TGTGCCAGCAGCGTAGGACTGACCACTGAAGCTTTCTTT. It specifies CASSVGLTTEAFF.

The gene calls are TRBV5-1 and TRBJ2-3, with D maybe TRBD1 (5 bases). V lost 3 bases to trimming and J lost 0 bases, with 8 bases between them. Germline V CDR1 and CDR2: SGHRS, YFSETQ. The CDR3 contains 14 residues. The chain's CDR3 is CASSSQGSTDTQYF. As DNA, the CDR3 is TGCGCCAGCAGCTCCCAGGGTAGCACAGATACGCAGTATTTT.

V gene TRBV10-3 combines with J gene TRBJ2-5; D might be TRBD1 (6 bases). This CDR3 contains 12 residues. The V end lost 4 bases, the J end lost 5 bases, and 8 bases lay between the germline ends. Germline-derived CDR1 and CDR2 are ENHRY and SYGVKD. Here the CDR3 reads CAISAGAETQYF. DNA for the CDR3: TGTGCCATCAGTGCAGGGGCGGAGACCCAGTACTTC.

V gene TRBV5-6 combines with J gene TRBJ2-3; D is perhaps TRBD1 (5 bases). In germline, CDR1 is SGHDT, CDR2 YYEEEE. This CDR3 is built from 15 residues. With 2 bases removed from V and 3 bases from J, the gap between germline ends came to 13 bases. CDR3 loop: CASSFALTETDTQYF. The DNA for the CDR3 is TGTGCCAGCAGCTTTGCCCTGACAGAAACAGATACGCAGTATTTT.

This clone occurred a few times. The rearrangement links TRBV14 to TRBJ1-4; the D gene is possibly TRBD1 (5 bases). The CDR3 loop spans 15 amino acids. Germline values: CDR1 SGHDN, CDR2 FVKESK. V was clipped by 1 base and J by 5 bases, with 11 bases between them. The CDR3, as DNA: TGTGCCAGCAGCCAAGGGGGCAGGAGGAATGAAAAACTGTTTTTT. Residues: CASSQGGRRNEKLFF.

The chain carries TRBV7-6 and TRBJ2-2; D call uncertain. CDR3 length equals 13 residues. The ends were cut back, 2 bases at V and 10 bases at J, with 11 bases in the middle. In germline, CDR1 is SGHVS, CDR2 FNYEAQ. The CDR3 coding sequence is TGTGCCAGCAGCTTATCTCCGGCGGCGGAGCTGTTTTTT. Translating it yields CASSLSPAAELFF.